The source of this T cell receptor beta chain is a study of radiation and T cells in renal cell carcinoma (dated by TCRdb to the early 2020s). Background on the whole study: The samples were drawn from a clinical trial, where primary renal cell carcinomas were treated with 15 Gy of stereotactic body radiation therapy and then removed by nephrectomy 4 weeks afterward. In total, 50 to 60 samples underwent TCR beta sequencing: around 25 tumors plus 27 peripheral blood samples. A total of approximately 3,800,000 unique CDR3 nucleotide sequences, encoding 2,500,000 or so unique CDR3 amino acid sequences, were found across all 50 or so samples.

This specimen's time point label, interpreted: baseline pretreatment blood. The treatment or condition label of this sample denotes: 15 Gy SBRT to primary tumor, nephrectomy 4 weeks later. To follow tumor-enriched clonotypes, peripheral blood was collected serially from radiation-treated patients at baseline and again at 2 weeks and 4 weeks after SBRT. Every patient's renal cell carcinoma showed clear cell pathology. The QIAamp DNA Blood Mini Kit (Qiagen) was used to prepare genomic DNA for TCR sequencing. The analyses included only samples that passed all quality control checks. Findings and caveats that apply to the study as a whole: No pretreatment tumor biopsies were available, so the baseline intratumoral presence of clonotypes could not be determined. In blood, the top tumor clonotypes increased from baseline to 2 weeks after radiation and then shrank by 4 weeks, which suggests a temporary expansion of tumor-resident clones. Because the trial had a single-armed design, the trial could not examine how radiation dose or scheduling affected the TCR repertoire. Blood repertoire dynamics were not followed beyond 4 weeks after treatment.

V is pruned by 10 bases and J by 3 bases, leaving 7 bases of the junction without a gene match. The CDR3 contains 13 residues, cysteine and phenylalanine counted. Only CDR3 DNA remains: 39 bases, in frame from the first base. The CDR1 and CDR2 encoded by the germline V gene are SNHLY and FYNNEI. TCR beta libraries were generated from genomic DNA with the immunoSEQ kit, following the manufacturer's recommendations. Library preparation used a first multiplex PCR with proprietary primers, then a second PCR adding unique barcodes, with bead cleanups after each round. Each sample batch included a kit-provided positive control reaction and a negative control reaction. The final libraries underwent checking on an Agilent 4200 TapeStation D1000 ScreenTape, volumetric pooling, and quantification by qPCR. An Illumina NextSeq500 fitted with a MidOutput 150-cycle cartridge performed the sequencing, running 156 Read1 cycles and 15 Index1 cycles with the kit's custom primers. The pooled library was loaded at 0.8 to 1 pM, and about 20% PhiX control was spiked in. Per the original workflow: The vendor-processed data were analyzed in R, and a clonotype was defined as all T cells that share the same CDR3 nucleotide sequence. In the clone abundance analyses, frequencies were normalized to the 10,000 most abundant clones in each sample. Before analysis, public T cell clones were removed, and these numbered fewer than six per sample on average. An abundance difference of at least 32-fold between compartments was the criterion for calling clonotypes tumor-enriched or baseline blood-enriched. A beta-binomial differential abundance model was used to identify clonotypes that were expanded or contracted between blood time points. Tumor-blood repertoire similarity was measured with the Baroni-Urbani and Buser coefficient, and group comparisons used two-tailed Wilcoxon tests in R. As stored in TCRdb, this immuneACCESS dataset retains in-frame rearrangements with V and J assigned. A fraction of the clones does not appear; measured against another copy, unresolved V genes explain less than half of the discrepancy, and the remainder lacks a known reason. The V and J calls and the clone size are those of that table, but D and trimming were determined from the DNA. Counted in this sample were some 120,000 clones; roughly 80% of them appeared once. Less than 3.5% of the sample is held by the ten biggest clonotypes.

As to this clone: Its antigen is not yet known. No much larger clonotype is one base removed from it; base qualities were not supplied.

This clonotype was obtained from a woman aged 55-70 years with renal cell carcinoma. The chain couples TRBV2 to TRBJ2-3; 7 middle bases align to TRBD2. The specimen was blood, collected from a patient whose treatment included radiotherapy and nephrectomy. The nucleotides read TGTGCCACCTCCCGGGAGGTTACAGATACGCAGTATTTT. Translated, it reads CATSREVTDTQYF.